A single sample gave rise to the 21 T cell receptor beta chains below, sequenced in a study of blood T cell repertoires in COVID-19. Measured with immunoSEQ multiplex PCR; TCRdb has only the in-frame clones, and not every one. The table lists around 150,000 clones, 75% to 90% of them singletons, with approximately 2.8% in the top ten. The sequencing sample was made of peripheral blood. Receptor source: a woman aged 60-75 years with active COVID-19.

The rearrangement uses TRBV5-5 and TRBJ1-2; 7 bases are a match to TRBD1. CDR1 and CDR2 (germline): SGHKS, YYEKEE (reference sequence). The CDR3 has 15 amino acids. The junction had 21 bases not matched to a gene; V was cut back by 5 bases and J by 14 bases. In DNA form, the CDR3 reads TGTGCCAGCAGGGCCCGGGACAGCTCAAATGGTGCTAAAACCTTC. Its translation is CASRARDSSNGAKTF.

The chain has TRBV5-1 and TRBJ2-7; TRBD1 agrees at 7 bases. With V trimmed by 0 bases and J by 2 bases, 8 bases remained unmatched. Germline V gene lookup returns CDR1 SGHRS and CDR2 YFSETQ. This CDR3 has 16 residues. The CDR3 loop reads CASSLAPGQTPYEQYF. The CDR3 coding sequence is TGCGCCAGCAGCTTGGCTCCGGGACAGACGCCCTACGAGCAGTACTTC.

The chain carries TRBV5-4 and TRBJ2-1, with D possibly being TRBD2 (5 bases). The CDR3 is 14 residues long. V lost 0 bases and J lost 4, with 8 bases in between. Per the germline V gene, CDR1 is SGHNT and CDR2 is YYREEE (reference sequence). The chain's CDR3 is CASSLADYYNEQFF. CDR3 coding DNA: TGTGCCAGCAGCTTGGCCGACTATTACAATGAGCAGTTCTTC.

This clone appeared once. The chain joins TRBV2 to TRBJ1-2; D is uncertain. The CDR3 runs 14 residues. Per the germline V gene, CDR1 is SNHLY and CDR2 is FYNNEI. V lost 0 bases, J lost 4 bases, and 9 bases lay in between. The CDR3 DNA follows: TGTGCCAGCAGTGAAGCCGGGGTTTCCTATGGCTACACCTTC. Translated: CASSEAGVSYGYTF.

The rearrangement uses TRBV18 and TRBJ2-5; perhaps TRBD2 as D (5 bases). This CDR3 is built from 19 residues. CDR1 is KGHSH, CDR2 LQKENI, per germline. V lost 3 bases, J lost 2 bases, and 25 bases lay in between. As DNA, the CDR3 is TGTGCCAGCTCACCGGTAAGGAACAAAAGCGGAGGCGGTCAAGAGACCCAGTACTTC. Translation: CASSPVRNKSGGGQETQYF.

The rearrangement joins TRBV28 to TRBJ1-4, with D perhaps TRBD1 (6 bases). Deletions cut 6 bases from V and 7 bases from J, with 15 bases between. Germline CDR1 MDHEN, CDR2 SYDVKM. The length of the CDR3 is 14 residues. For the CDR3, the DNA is TGTGCCAGCAGGCAGACAGGCCGTATTGAAAAACTGTTTTTT. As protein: CASRQTGRIEKLFF.

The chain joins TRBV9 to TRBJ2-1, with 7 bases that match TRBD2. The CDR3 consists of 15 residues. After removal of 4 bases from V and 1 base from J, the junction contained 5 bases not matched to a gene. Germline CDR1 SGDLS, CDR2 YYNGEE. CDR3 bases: TGTGCCAGCAGCTCCATAGCGGGTTCCTACAATGAGCAGTTCTTC. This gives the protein CASSSIAGSYNEQFF. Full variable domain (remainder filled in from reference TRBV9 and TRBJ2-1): DSGVTQTPKHLITATGQRVTLRCSPRSGDLSVYWYQQSLDQGLQFLIQYYNGEERAKGNILERFSAQQFPDLHSELNLSSLELGDSALYFCASSSIAGSYNEQFFGPGTRLTVL.

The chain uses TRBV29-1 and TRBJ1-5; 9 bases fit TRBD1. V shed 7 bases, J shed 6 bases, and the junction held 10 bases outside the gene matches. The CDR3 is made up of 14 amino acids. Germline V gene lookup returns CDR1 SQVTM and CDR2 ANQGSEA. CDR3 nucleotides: TGCAGCGCCGGGATGGGACAGGGAAGTCAGCCCCAGCATTTT. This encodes CSAGMGQGSQPQHF.

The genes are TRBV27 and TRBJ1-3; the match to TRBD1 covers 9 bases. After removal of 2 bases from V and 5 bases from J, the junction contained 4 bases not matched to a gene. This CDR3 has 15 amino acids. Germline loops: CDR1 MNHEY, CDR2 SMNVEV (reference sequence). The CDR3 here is CASSLDRGFRNTIYF. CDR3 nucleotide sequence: TGTGCCAGCAGTTTAGACAGGGGGTTTAGAAACACCATATATTTT.

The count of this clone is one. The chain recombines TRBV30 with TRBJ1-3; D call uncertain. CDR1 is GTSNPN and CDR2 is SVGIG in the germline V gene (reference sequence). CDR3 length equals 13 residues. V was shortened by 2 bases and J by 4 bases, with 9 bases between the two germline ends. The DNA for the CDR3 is TGTGCCTGGAGTCGTTATCCCGGAAACACCATATATTTT. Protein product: CAWSRYPGNTIYF. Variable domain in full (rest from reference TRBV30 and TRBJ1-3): SQTIHQWPATLVQPVGSPLSLECTVEGTSNPNLYWYRQAAGRGLQLLFYSVGIGQISSEVPQNLSASRPQDRQFILSSKKLLLSDSGFYLCAWSRYPGNTIYFGEGSWLTVV.

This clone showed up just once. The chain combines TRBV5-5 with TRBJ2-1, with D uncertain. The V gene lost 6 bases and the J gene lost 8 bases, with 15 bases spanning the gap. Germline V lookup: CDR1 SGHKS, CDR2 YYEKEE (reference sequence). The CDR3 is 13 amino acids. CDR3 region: CASTDTFSDEQFF. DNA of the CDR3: TGTGCCAGCACCGACACCTTTAGTGATGAGCAGTTCTTC.

CDR3 loop: CASSRGTSGDSGANVLTF. CDR3 DNA sequence: TGTGCCAGCAGCCGAGGGACTAGCGGGGACTCTGGGGCCAACGTCCTGACTTTC. The V and J genes are TRBV11-3 and TRBJ2-6; 13 positions agree with TRBD2. CDR3 length equals 18 residues. The V segment lost 5 bases and the J segment 0 bases; nucleotides outside the gene matches: 4. Germline values: CDR1 SGHNT, CDR2 YENEEA.

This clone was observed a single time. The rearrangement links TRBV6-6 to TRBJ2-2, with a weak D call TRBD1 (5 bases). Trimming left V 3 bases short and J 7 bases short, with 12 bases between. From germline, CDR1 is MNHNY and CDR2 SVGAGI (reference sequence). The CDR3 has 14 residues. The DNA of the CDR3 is TGTGCCAGCAGTTATCGACAGATGGACGGGGAGCTGTTTTTT. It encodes CASSYRQMDGELFF.

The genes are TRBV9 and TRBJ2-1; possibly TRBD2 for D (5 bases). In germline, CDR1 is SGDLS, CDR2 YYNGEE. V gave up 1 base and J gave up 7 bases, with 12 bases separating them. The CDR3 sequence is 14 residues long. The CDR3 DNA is TGTGCCAGCAGCGTAAAGGGAACGGGGAATGAGCAGTTCTTC. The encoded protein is CASSVKGTGNEQFF.

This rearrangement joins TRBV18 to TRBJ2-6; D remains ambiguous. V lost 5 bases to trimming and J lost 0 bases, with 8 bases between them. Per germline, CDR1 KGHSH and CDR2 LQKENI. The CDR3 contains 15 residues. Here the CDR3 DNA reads TGTGCCAGCTCATCGACTTTCTCTGGGGCCAACGTCCTGACTTTC. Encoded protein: CASSSTFSGANVLTF.

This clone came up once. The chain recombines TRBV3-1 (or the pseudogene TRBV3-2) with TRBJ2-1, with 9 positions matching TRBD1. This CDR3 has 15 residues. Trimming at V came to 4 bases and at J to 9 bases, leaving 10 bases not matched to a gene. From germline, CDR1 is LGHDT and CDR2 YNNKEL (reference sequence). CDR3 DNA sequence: TGTGCCAGCAGCCGAACCGCCGGGACAGGGAGTGAGCAGTTCTTC. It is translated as CASSRTAGTGSEQFF.

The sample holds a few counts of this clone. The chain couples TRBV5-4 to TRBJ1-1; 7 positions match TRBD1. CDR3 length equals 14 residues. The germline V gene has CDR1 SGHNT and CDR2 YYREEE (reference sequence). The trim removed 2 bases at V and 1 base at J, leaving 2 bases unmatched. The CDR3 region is CASSFRDRNTEAFF. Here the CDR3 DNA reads TGTGCCAGCAGCTTCCGGGACAGGAACACTGAAGCTTTCTTT. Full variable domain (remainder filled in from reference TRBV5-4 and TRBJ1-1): ETGVTQSPTHLIKTRGQQVTLRCSSQSGHNTVSWYQQALGQGPQFIFQYYREEENGRGNFPPRFSGLQFPNYSSELNVNALELDDSALYLCASSFRDRNTEAFFGQGTRLTVV.

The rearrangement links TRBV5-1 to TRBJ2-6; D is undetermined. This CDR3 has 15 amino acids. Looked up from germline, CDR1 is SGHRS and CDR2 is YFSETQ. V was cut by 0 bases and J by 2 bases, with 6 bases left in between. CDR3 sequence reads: CASSLGGPGANVLTF. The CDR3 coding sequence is TGCGCCAGCAGCTTGGGCGGCCCTGGGGCCAACGTCCTGACTTTC.

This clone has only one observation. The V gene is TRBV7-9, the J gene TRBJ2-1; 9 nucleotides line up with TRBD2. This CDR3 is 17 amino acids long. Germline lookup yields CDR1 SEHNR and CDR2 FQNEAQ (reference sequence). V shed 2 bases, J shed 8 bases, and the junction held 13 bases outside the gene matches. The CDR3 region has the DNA TGTGCCAGCAGCTTAAAGTGGAGCGGGAGGCCGGAGGATGAGCAGTTCTTC. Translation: CASSLKWSGRPEDEQFF.

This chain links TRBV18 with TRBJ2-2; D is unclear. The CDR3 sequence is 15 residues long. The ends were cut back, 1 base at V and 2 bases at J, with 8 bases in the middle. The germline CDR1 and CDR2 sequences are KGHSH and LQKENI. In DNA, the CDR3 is TGTGCCAGCTCACCACTTAACACAAACACCGGGGAGCTGTTTTTT. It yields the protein CASSPLNTNTGELFF.

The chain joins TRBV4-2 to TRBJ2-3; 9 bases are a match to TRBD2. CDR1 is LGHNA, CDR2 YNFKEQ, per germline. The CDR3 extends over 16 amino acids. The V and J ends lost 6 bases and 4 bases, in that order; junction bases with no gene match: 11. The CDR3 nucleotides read TGTGCCAGCAGTCGCATTAGCGGGAGTGGTCCAGATACGCAGTATTTT. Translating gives CASSRISGSGPDTQYF.